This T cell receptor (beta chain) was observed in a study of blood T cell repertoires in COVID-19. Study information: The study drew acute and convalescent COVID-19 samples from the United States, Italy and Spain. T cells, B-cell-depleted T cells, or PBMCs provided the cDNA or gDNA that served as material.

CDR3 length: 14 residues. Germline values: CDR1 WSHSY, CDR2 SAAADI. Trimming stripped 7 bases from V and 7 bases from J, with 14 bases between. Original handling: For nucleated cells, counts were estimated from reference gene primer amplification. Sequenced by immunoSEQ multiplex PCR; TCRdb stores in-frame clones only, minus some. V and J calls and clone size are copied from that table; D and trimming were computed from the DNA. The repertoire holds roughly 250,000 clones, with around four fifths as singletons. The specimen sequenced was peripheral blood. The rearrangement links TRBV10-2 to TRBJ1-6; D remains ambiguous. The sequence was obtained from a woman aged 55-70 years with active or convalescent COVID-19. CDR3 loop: CASKIGETNSPLHF. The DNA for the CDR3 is TGCGCCAGCAAAATTGGAGAGACCAATTCACCCCTCCACTTT.